A single sample is the source of the 14 T cell receptor beta chains below, sequenced in a study of T cells after yellow fever vaccination (dated by TCRdb to between 2019 and 2020). Receptors were amplified or captured by 5' RACE. Sequencing was carried out with an Illumina NovaSeq 6000. In-frame beta chains were kept once TCRdb had trimmed the public reads at Q25 with fastp and called clones with MiXCR. Rows are combined by CDR3 protein, so each entry shows the most common genes and DNA. The sample data list 350,000 to 450,000 distinct CDR3 sequences, and 18% of these were observed just once. The ten largest account for roughly a sixth of the sample. What the treatment or condition label conveys for this sample: live attenuated yellow fever vaccine strain. The material sequenced was PBMCs, taken before the yellow fever booster vaccination. Receptor source: a young man who received the YFV17D yellow fever vaccine.

The J gene is TRBJ1-5, the V gene TRBV10-3; D unresolved. CDR3 length equals 13 residues. Trimming cost V 3 bases and J 4 bases, with 7 bases left between them. Per the germline V gene, CDR1 is ENHRY and CDR2 is SYGVKD. The CDR3 loop is CAISELSNQPQHF. The CDR3 DNA reads TGTGCCATCAGTGAATTATCGAATCAGCCCCAGCATTTT.

The V gene is TRBV12-3 or TRBV12-4, the J gene TRBJ1-1; D gene ambiguous. The CDR3 contains 15 residues. V was trimmed by 6 bases and J by 5 bases, leaving 19 bases between them. The CDR3: CASREFRGGGTEAFF. The DNA for the CDR3 is TGTGCCAGCAGGGAGTTTCGGGGAGGCGGGACTGAAGCTTTCTTT.

In its sample, this clonotype was seen a few times. V is TRBV4-3 and J is TRBJ2-6; TRBD1 agrees at 7 bases. This CDR3 spans 20 amino acids. Trimming at V came to 4 bases and at J to 0 bases, leaving 15 bases not matched to a gene. Germline V gene sequence: CDR1 LGHNA, CDR2 YSLEER. In DNA, the CDR3 is TGCGCCAGCAGCCCGCGGCCCGAGACAGGGAGTGACTCTGGGGCCAACGTCCTGACTTTC. Translated, it gives CASSPRPETGSDSGANVLTF.

The V and J genes are TRBV20-1 and TRBJ2-5; a weak D match, TRBD1 (5 bases). The V end lost 3 bases, the J end lost 0 bases, and 11 bases lay between the germline ends. The CDR3 is 14 amino acids. CDR1 is DFQATT and CDR2 is SNEGSKA in the germline V gene (reference sequence). CDR3 sequence reads: CSARAGLDQETQYF. DNA for the CDR3: TGCAGTGCTAGGGCAGGGTTGGACCAAGAGACCCAGTACTTC.

The chain has TRBV12-3 or TRBV12-4 and TRBJ2-3; D gene ambiguous. Trimming pared 5 bases from V and 7 bases from J, leaving 10 bases between. There are 12 residues in the CDR3. The CDR3 sequence: CASSQTRNTQYF. As DNA, the CDR3 is TGTGCCAGCAGTCAGACTCGAAATACGCAGTATTTT.

This rearrangement joins TRBV11-2 to TRBJ2-3; D unresolved. Germline V gene sequence: CDR1 SGHAT, CDR2 FQNNGV. There are 13 residues in the CDR3. The ends were cut back, 0 bases at V and 6 bases at J, with 7 bases in the middle. The CDR3 DNA is TGTGCCAGCAGCTTAGAACAAGAGGATACGCAGTATTTT. It is translated as CASSLEQEDTQYF.

The chain joins TRBV5-4 to TRBJ2-5; D tentatively reads TRBD1 or TRBD2 (5 bases each). CDR1 is SGHNT, CDR2 YYREEE, per germline (reference sequence). The V end was cut by 4 bases, the J end by 5 bases, with 21 bases between. The CDR3 is 16 residues long. The CDR3 DNA sequence: TGTGCCAGCAGCCGAGAGGGACGCAGATCGGGGGAGACCCAGTACTTC. Translated, it gives CASSREGRRSGETQYF.

This clonotype was seen at least ten times. The chain links TRBV7-2 to TRBJ2-1; D uncertain. CDR3 length: 16 residues. Germline assignment: CDR1 SGHTA and CDR2 FQGNSA. V was pared by 11 bases and J by 0 bases, with 20 bases between. CDR3 sequence: CASGTLGLSSYNEQFF. The CDR3 region has the DNA TGTGCCTCCGGTACCTTGGGCCTGAGCTCCTACAATGAGCAGTTCTTC.

V usage is TRBV6-5 and J usage is TRBJ1-2; possible D gene TRBD1, 6 bases. Germline V lookup: CDR1 MNHEY, CDR2 SVGAGI. Trimming removed 7 bases from V and 10 bases from J, with 19 bases in between. The CDR3 runs 13 residues. CDR3 sequence (DNA): TGTGCCAGCACTCCAAGGGAGGGGGAGTCCTACACCTTC. Translating it yields CASTPREGESYTF.

This clonotype was found a few times. This chain joins TRBV27 and TRBJ1-2; D is ambiguous. The germline V gene has CDR1 MNHEY and CDR2 SMNVEV (reference sequence). Trimming pared 8 bases from V and 7 bases from J, leaving 20 bases between. There are 14 residues in the CDR3. CDR3 sequence: CASAFRAPAGGYTF. In DNA, the CDR3 is TGTGCCAGCGCCTTCCGGGCCCCCGCGGGTGGCTACACCTTC.

The J gene is TRBJ1-4, the V gene TRBV7-9; D not resolved. This CDR3 contains 11 residues. Germline CDR1 reads SEHNR; CDR2 reads FQNEAQ (reference sequence). V was shortened by 4 bases and J by 7 bases, with 4 bases between the two germline ends. The CDR3 is CASSSPEKLFF. The CDR3 coding sequence is TGTGCCAGCAGCTCCCCTGAAAAACTGTTTTTT.

This clonotype was counted between two and nine times. The V call is TRBV20-1, the J call TRBJ1-2; no firm D call. Germline V gene data show CDR1 as DFQATT and CDR2 as SNEGSKA (reference sequence). V was pared by 1 base and J by 4 bases, with 10 bases between. The CDR3 runs 13 residues. CDR3: CSARVRAFYGYTF. For the CDR3, the DNA is TGCAGTGCTAGAGTAAGGGCCTTCTATGGCTACACCTTC.

The DNA for the CDR3 is TGTGCCAGCAGCTTAACGTTGGGGTCGGGGACTGAAGCTTTCTTT. It encodes CASSLTLGSGTEAFF. This chain joins TRBV7-3 and TRBJ1-1, with D hard to call. The V gene lost 0 bases and the J gene lost 5 bases, with 13 bases spanning the gap. CDR1 is SGHTA and CDR2 is FQGTGA in the germline V gene. The CDR3 runs 15 residues.

This clonotype has only a few counts. The chain employs TRBV6-2 or TRBV6-3 and TRBJ1-1; 8 bases line up with TRBD1. There are 17 residues in the CDR3. Per germline, CDR1 MNHEY and CDR2 SVGEGT. V shed 2 bases, J shed 6 bases, and the junction held 14 bases outside the gene matches. Written as DNA, the CDR3 is TGTGCCAGCAGTTACCTGGCAGGGGGCGCCTTGGGCGCTGAAGCTTTCTTT. Translating it yields CASSYLAGGALGAEAFF.